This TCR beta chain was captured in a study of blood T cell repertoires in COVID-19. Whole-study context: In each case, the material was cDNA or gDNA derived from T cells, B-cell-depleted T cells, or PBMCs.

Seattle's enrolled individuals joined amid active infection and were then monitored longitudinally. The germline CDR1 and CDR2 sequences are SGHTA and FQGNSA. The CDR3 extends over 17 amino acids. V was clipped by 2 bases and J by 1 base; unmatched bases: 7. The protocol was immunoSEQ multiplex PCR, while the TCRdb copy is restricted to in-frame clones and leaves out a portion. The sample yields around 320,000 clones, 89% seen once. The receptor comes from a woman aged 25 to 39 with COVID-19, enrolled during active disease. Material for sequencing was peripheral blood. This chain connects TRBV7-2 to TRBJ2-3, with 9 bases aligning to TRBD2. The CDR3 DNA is TGTGCCAGCAGCTTAAGCGGGGGGTCGCCCGGCACAGATACGCAGTATTTT. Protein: CASSLSGGSPGTDTQYF.